This entry concerns a single T cell receptor beta chain. The target of this receptor is not known. There are no base qualities to consult, and no much larger clone falls within one base. Looking up the germline V gene (reference sequence) yields CDR1 DFQATT and CDR2 SNEGSKA. Deletion took 1 base off V and 4 bases off J, with a span of 5 bases between the germline ends. Its CDR3 holds 11 amino acids, cysteine through phenylalanine. Only the CDR3 DNA is retained, 33 bases long and in frame from the first base. Receptors were amplified or captured by the immunoSEQ multiplex PCR assay. The authors' pipeline ran thus. A statistical classification framework was built for diagnosing cytomegalovirus status from the catalog of TCR beta chain sequences. The table comes from immuneACCESS by way of TCRdb, which keeps in-frame sequences with V and J called. Part of the clones is missing from these tables; in studies checked, under half for an unresolved V gene and the rest for unknown reasons. That table supplies the V and J calls and clone size; D and trimming were determined from the DNA. This sample comprises approximately 300,000 clones, approximately 90% of them detected only once. About 0.8% of the sample rests with the top ten.

This entry is derived from a study of cytomegalovirus exposure and HLA in healthy donors (dated by TCRdb to 2017 to 2019). Describing the broader study: A later analysis indicated that the roughly 120 validation repertoires were generated on the platform also employed for the approximately 670 repertoires of the first cohort. The study aimed to test whether signatures of past pathogen exposure could be identified by cataloging public T cell receptors. The study combined high-throughput TCR immunosequencing, statistical association of individual TCRs with disease status, and machine learning to predict cytomegalovirus infection status. Along with the roughly 670-subject first cohort, a separate validation cohort of approximately 110 different subjects was used. The investigation overall reported the following: A later analysis found that TCRs clustered in the first cohort also tended to co-occur in the 100 to 150 validation repertoires, with 94% of cluster scores above 0. Across donors, most TCR sequences were observed very rarely, whereas some public TCRs were present in many individuals. A later analysis lacked HLA typing for the validation cohort, so it scored co-occurrence in that cohort across all 120 or so repertoires. The study listed around 160 TCR beta chains as associated with cytomegalovirus. A few of the identified cytomegalovirus-associated TCR beta chains were confirmed in vitro to be specific for cytomegalovirus antigens. The authors suggested that the approach could potentially be generalized to other disease states and immunological phenotypes. In both the original and validation cohorts, the classifier was reported to diagnose cytomegalovirus status with high specificity and sensitivity.

Donors formed part of the validation cohort, which comprised 120 subjects and was distinct from the first cohort of 550 to 850 subjects. The chain uses TRBV20-1 and TRBJ2-7, and TRBD2 may be the D gene, going by 5 matching bases. The sequence derives from a woman under 30 in good health and CMV-seronegative. Sequenced material: PBMCs. The sequence in DNA is TGCAGTGCTAGAGGGACTTACGAGCAGTACTTC. Its coded protein is CSARGTYEQYF.